This entry lists 14 T cell receptor beta chains sequenced from one sample in a study of T cells after yellow fever vaccination. Using its own MiXCR run on the 5' RACE reads, TCRdb lists one record per CDR3 protein. The data show approximately 550,000 distinct CDR3 sequences, roughly 14% seen once. The sequencing used PBMCs, collected on the day of the yellow fever booster vaccination. Source of these receptors: a man aged 25-45 years who received the YFV17D yellow fever vaccine.

This clonotype has more than one count but fewer than ten. This chain connects TRBV5-1 to TRBJ2-5; 8 nucleotides agree with TRBD2. This CDR3 is built from 15 residues. Germline loops: CDR1 SGHRS, CDR2 YFSETQ. With V trimmed by 4 bases and J by 5 bases, 10 bases remained unmatched. This CDR3 reads CASSLPGAGDETQYF. The DNA for the CDR3 is TGCGCCAGCAGCCTCCCCGGAGCGGGGGACGAGACCCAGTACTTC.

The V gene is TRBV27, the J gene TRBJ2-3, with D possibly matching TRBD2 (5 bases). The length of the CDR3 is 17 residues. The V end lost 4 bases, the J end lost 2 bases, and 19 bases lay between the germline ends. Per the germline V gene, CDR1 is MNHEY and CDR2 is SMNVEV (reference sequence). The CDR3 region is CASSSGFPGRSTDTQYF. The DNA of the CDR3 is TGTGCCAGCAGTTCGGGATTTCCGGGCCGGTCCACAGATACGCAGTATTTT.

This chain joins TRBV4-3 and TRBJ2-2; perhaps TRBD2 as D (6 bases). V was cut by 1 base and J by 4 bases, with 13 bases left in between. Germline assignment: CDR1 LGHNA and CDR2 YSLEER. CDR3 length equals 16 residues. CDR3 DNA sequence: TGCGCCAGCAGCCAAGTTGCCGGGAGCGGCACCGGGGAGCTGTTTTTT. Protein product: CASSQVAGSGTGELFF.

This clonotype occurred many times. The V gene is TRBV20-1, the J gene TRBJ1-1, with D uncertain. The CDR3 runs 13 residues. Germline V gene data show CDR1 as DFQATT and CDR2 as SNEGSKA (reference sequence). V dropped 4 bases and J dropped 4 bases, with 13 bases sitting between them. The CDR3 DNA reads as TGCAGTGCTATCCGGGGTGCTGGCACTGAAGCTTTCTTT. This gives the protein CSAIRGAGTEAFF.

V and J are TRBV5-1 and TRBJ2-3; 11 bases are a match to TRBD2. The CDR3 extends over 15 amino acids. J gave up 2 bases and V 4 bases, and 3 bases lay outside the gene matches. Germline CDR1 is SGHRS and CDR2 is YFSETQ. This CDR3 reads CASSTGLADTDTQYF. The CDR3 DNA reads TGCGCCAGCAGCACGGGACTAGCGGACACAGATACGCAGTATTTT.

The chain carries TRBV5-6 and TRBJ1-1, with D unresolved. CDR3 length equals 14 residues. V lost 7 bases and J 1 base, leaving 14 bases between the germline ends. Germline values: CDR1 SGHDT, CDR2 YYEEEE. For the CDR3, the DNA is TGTGCCAGCCTCAAACTCCGGGAGAACACTGAAGCTTTCTTT. Translating gives CASLKLRENTEAFF.

This clonotype was detected only a few times. This rearrangement joins TRBV3-1 to TRBJ1-3, with D perhaps matching TRBD1 (5 bases). Trimming removed 2 bases from V and 3 bases from J, with 8 bases in between. The CDR3 sequence is 14 residues long. Germline assignment: CDR1 LGHDT and CDR2 YNNKEL (reference sequence). The CDR3 region is CASSQTTGGNTIYF. CDR3 DNA: TGTGCCAGCAGCCAAACTACAGGTGGAAACACCATATATTTT.

This clonotype occurred a few times. The genes are TRBV19 and TRBJ2-7; a possible D gene is TRBD1 (5 bases). The germline gives CDR1 LNHDA, CDR2 SQIVND (reference sequence). Between the trimmed V and J ends, which lost 3 bases and 1 base, there was a span of 13 bases. CDR3 length: 15 amino acids. In DNA, the CDR3 is TGTGCCAGTAGTATCCGCCAGGGAAATTCCTACGAGCAGTACTTC. Translation: CASSIRQGNSYEQYF.

This chain joins TRBV5-1 and TRBJ2-2, with D uncertain. Trimming removed 0 bases from V and 4 bases from J, with 10 bases in between. The germline V gene has CDR1 SGHRS and CDR2 YFSETQ. The CDR3 is 15 residues long. The CDR3 loop reads CASSLARAFTGELFF. The CDR3 DNA reads TGCGCCAGCAGCTTGGCTCGGGCTTTCACCGGGGAGCTGTTTTTT.

This clonotype showed up just a few times. The chain is built from TRBV11-2 and TRBJ2-3; 8 bases are shared with TRBD1. Germline V gene data show CDR1 as SGHAT and CDR2 as FQNNGV. Trimming cost V 7 bases and J 6 bases; bases outside gene matches: 9. The CDR3 covers 14 residues. DNA for the CDR3: TGTGCCAGCATCCGGGACAGGTCTATGGATACGCAGTATTTT. Its protein is CASIRDRSMDTQYF.

The V call is TRBV20-1, the J call TRBJ2-7, with D unresolved. Germline CDR1 DFQATT, CDR2 SNEGSKA (reference sequence). The CDR3 loop spans 13 amino acids. V was clipped by 0 bases and J by 4 bases, with 10 bases between them. The CDR3 loop is CSAREPSLYEQYF. CDR3 in DNA: TGCAGTGCTAGAGAGCCAAGTCTGTACGAGCAGTACTTC.

V and J are TRBV20-1 and TRBJ2-5; D remains ambiguous. V lost 1 base and J 4 bases, leaving 13 bases between the germline ends. The length of the CDR3 is 14 residues. Per the germline V gene, CDR1 is DFQATT and CDR2 is SNEGSKA (reference sequence). CDR3 residues: CSARGYYAAETQYF. CDR3 coding DNA: TGCAGTGCTAGAGGGTACTATGCGGCAGAGACCCAGTACTTC.

V usage is TRBV7-9 and J usage is TRBJ2-1; TRBD2 is a possible D gene (6 bases). This CDR3 has 15 residues. CDR1 and CDR2 from the germline V gene are SEHNR and FQNEAQ (reference sequence). V was clipped by 4 bases and J by 6 bases, with 16 bases between them. The CDR3 spells CASSSLIDGSNEQFF. The CDR3 bases are TGTGCCAGCAGCTCGTTAATAGACGGGAGCAATGAGCAGTTCTTC.

This clonotype has just a few counts. The chain uses TRBV6-5 and TRBJ2-3, with 8 nucleotides matching TRBD2. The V and J ends lost 8 bases and 3 bases, in that order; junction bases with no gene match: 7. The CDR3 totals 14 residues. The germline V gene encodes CDR1 MNHEY and CDR2 SVGAGI. This CDR3 reads CASCLSGSTDTQYF. DNA of the CDR3: TGTGCCAGCTGTTTGAGCGGGAGTACAGATACGCAGTATTTT.